This T cell receptor beta chain stems from a study of vaccination and CD4 T cells after COVID-19. Cultured CD4+ T-cell DNA underwent Oncomine TCR Beta short-read sequencing. Genomic DNA was taken out of cultured CD4+ T cells by extraction. MiXCR, run by TCRdb on the PCR reads, gives a single entry per CDR3 protein. This table holds about 20,000 distinct CDR3 sequences, 58% found once. Germline trimming cut 8 bases from V and 3 bases from J; bases unmatched to any gene: 2. The CDR3 spans 13 residues. CDR1 ENHRY and CDR2 SYGVKD come from the germline V gene. The table lists this clonotype with a few counts. The antigen is not known. Noted treatment: roughly 10-day PBMC culture with coronavirus spike peptide pools or control peptides (ViraFEST assay). PBMCs, plated at roughly 2 million per well, were grown in the presence of around 10 IU/ml IL-2 and 10 ug/ml peptide pools.

V gene TRBV10-3 combines with J gene TRBJ2-3; 10 bases line up with TRBD2. This material consisted of CD4+ T cells from blood, cultured in vitro, taken before SARS-CoV-2 vaccination. This clonotype was obtained from a human donor who had recovered from COVID-19. The CDR3 DNA sequence: TGTGCCATCGCTAGCGGGAGTACAGATACGCAGTATTTT. Translated: CAIASGSTDTQYF.